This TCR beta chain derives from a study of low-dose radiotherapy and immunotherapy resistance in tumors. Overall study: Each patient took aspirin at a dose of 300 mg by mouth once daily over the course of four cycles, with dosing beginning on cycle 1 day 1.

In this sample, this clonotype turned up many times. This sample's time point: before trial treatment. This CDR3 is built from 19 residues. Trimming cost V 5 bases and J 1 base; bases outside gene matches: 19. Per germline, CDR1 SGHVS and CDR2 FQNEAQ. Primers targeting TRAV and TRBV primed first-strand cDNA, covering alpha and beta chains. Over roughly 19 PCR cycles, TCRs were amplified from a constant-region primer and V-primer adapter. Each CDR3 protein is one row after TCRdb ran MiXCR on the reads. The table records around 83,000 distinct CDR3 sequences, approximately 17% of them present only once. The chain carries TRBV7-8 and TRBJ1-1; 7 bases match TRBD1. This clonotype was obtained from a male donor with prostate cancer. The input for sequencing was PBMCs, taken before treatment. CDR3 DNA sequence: TGTGCCAGCAGCCCATCATGGGGGTTGGGACAGTTAAAGAACACTGAAGCTTTCTTT. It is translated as CASSPSWGLGQLKNTEAFF.